This T cell receptor beta chain originates from a study of technical replicates of blood from several donors. Sequencing used immunoSEQ multiplex PCR; TCRdb keeps in-frame clones, though not all of them. The repertoire includes under 110,000 clones, roughly 95% of them detected once, and approximately 0.2% sits in the top ten. Germline lookup yields CDR1 LNHDA and CDR2 SQIVND (reference sequence). The CDR3 contains 14 residues. V gave up 8 bases and J gave up 7 bases, with 18 bases separating them. What was sequenced was T cells isolated from PBMCs. This sequence originates from a human donor in good health. V usage is TRBV19 and J usage is TRBJ2-1; tentatively, D is TRBD2 (7 bases). The chain's CDR3 is CASRRGDKKNEQFF. The DNA for the CDR3 is TGTGCCAGTCGTCGGGGGGACAAGAAAAATGAGCAGTTCTTC.